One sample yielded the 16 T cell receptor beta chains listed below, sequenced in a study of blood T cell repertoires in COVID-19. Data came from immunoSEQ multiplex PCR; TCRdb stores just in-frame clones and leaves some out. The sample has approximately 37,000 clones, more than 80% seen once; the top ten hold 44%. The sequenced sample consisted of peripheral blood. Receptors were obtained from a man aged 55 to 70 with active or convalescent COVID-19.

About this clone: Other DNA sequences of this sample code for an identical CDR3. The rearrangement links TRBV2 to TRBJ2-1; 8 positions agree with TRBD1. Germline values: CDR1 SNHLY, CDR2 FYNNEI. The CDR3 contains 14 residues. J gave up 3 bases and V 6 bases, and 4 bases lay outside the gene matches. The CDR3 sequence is CASSGQGGYNEQFF. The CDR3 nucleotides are TGTGCCAGCAGCGGACAGGGAGGCTACAATGAGCAGTTCTTC.

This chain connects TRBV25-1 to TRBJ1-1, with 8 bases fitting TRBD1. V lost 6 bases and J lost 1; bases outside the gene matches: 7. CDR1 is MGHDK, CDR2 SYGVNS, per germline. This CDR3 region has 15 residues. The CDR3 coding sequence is TGTGCCAGCAGGACCCCAGGGGGCGGGAACACTGAAGCTTTCTTT. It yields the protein CASRTPGGGNTEAFF. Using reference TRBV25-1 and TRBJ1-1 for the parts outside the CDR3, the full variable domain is EADIYQTPRYLVIGTGKKITLECSQTMGHDKMYWYQQDPGMELHLIHYSYGVNSTEKGDLSSESTVSRIRTEHFPLTLESARPSHTSQYLCASRTPGGGNTEAFFGQGTRLTVV.

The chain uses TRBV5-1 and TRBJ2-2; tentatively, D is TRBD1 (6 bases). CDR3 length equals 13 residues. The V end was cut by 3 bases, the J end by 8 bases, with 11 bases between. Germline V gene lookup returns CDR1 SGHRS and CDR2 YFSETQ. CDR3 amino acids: CASSSWGPGELFF. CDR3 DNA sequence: TGCGCCAGCAGCTCCTGGGGGCCTGGGGAGCTGTTTTTT.

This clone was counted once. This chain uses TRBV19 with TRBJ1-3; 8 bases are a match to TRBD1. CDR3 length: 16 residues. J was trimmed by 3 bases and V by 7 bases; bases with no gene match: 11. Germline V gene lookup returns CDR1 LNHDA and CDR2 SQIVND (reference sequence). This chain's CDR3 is CASTSGTGRIGNTIYF. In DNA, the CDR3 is TGTGCCAGTACCTCTGGGACAGGCAGGATTGGAAACACCATATATTTT.

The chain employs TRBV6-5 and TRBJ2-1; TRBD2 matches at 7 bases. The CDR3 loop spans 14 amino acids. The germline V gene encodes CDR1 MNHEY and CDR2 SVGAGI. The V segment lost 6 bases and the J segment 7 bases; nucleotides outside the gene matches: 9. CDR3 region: CASRPPGGSNEQFF. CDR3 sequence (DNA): TGTGCCAGCAGGCCCCCCGGGGGGTCGAATGAGCAGTTCTTC.

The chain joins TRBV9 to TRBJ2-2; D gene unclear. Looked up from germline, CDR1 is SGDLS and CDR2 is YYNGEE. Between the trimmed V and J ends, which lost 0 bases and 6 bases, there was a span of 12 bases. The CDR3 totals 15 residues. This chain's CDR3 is CASSVESLPAGELFF. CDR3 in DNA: TGTGCCAGCAGCGTAGAATCACTCCCGGCCGGGGAGCTGTTTTTT. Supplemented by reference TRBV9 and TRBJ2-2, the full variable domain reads DSGVTQTPKHLITATGQRVTLRCSPRSGDLSVYWYQQSLDQGLQFLIQYYNGEERAKGNILERFSAQQFPDLHSELNLSSLELGDSALYFCASSVESLPAGELFFGEGSRLTVL.

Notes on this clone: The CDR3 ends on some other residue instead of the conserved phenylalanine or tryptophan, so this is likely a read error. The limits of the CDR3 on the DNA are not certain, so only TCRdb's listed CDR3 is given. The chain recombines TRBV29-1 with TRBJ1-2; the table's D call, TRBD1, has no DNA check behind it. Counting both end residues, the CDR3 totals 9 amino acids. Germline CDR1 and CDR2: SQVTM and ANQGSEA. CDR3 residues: CSVQGQAAL.

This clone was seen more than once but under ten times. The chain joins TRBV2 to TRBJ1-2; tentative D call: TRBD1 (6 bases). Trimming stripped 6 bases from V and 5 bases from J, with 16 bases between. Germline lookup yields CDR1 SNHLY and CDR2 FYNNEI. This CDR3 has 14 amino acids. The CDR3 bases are TGTGCCAGCAGCCCAACCGGGACAATGTATGGCTACACCTTC. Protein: CASSPTGTMYGYTF.

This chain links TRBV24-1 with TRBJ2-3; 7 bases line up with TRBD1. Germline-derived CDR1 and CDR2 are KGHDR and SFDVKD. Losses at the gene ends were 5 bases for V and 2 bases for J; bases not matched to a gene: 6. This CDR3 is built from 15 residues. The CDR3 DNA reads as TGTGCCACCAGTGCCAGACAGGGCCACACAGATACGCAGTATTTT. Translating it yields CATSARQGHTDTQYF.

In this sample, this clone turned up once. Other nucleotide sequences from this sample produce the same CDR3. Here the CDR3 DNA reads TGTGCCAGTAGTATGGGGCGGGACAGGGTAACAGATACGCAGTATTTT. The encoded protein is CASSMGRDRVTDTQYF. The gene calls are TRBV19 and TRBJ2-3, with 9 nucleotides matching TRBD1. Looked up from germline, CDR1 is LNHDA and CDR2 is SQIVND (reference sequence). The ends lost 3 bases at V and 3 bases at J; junction bases unmatched: 7. The CDR3 sequence is 16 residues long.

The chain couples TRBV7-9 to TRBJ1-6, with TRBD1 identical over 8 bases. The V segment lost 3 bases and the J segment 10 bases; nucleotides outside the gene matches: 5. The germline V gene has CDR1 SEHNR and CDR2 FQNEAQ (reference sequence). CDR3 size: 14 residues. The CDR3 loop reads CASSFGQGQSPLHF. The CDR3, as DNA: TGTGCCAGCAGCTTCGGACAGGGACAATCACCCCTCCACTTT.

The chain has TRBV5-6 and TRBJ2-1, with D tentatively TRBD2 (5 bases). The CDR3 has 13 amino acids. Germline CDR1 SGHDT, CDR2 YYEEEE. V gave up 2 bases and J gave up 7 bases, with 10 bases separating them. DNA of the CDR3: TGTGCCAGCAGCTTTCTAGCCGGGAATGAGCAGTTCTTC. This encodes CASSFLAGNEQFF.

For the CDR3, the DNA is TGCAGCGCCCGACAGGGGGCGACAGATACGCAGTATTTT. Encoded protein: CSARQGATDTQYF. V and J are TRBV29-1 and TRBJ2-3; TRBD1 agrees at 10 bases. CDR1 SQVTM and CDR2 ANQGSEA come from the germline V gene. This CDR3 comprises 13 residues. The ends lost 7 bases at V and 3 bases at J; junction bases unmatched: 4.

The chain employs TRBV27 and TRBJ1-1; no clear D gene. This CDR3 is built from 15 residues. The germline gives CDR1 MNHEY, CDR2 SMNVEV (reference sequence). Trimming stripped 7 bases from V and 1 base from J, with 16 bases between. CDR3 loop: CASIPKAGRNTEAFF. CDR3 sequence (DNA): TGTGCCAGCATCCCGAAGGCGGGTAGGAACACTGAAGCTTTCTTT.

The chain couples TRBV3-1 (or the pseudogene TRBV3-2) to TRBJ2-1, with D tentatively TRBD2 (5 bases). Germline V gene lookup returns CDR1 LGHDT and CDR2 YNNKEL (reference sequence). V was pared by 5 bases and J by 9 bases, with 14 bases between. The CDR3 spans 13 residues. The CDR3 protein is CASSSQRTSEQFF. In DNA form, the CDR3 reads TGTGCCAGCAGCTCCCAGCGGACCAGTGAGCAGTTCTTC.

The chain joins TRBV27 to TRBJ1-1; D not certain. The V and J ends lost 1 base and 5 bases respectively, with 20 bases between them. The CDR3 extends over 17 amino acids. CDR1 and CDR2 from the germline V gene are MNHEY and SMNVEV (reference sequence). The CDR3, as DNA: TGTGCCAGCAGTTTATTGGCCGGGTGGGAGGTGGGGACTGAAGCTTTCTTT. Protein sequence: CASSLLAGWEVGTEAFF.